Shown below are 30 T cell receptor beta chains from a single sample sequenced in a study of T cell changes during pregnancy in multiple sclerosis. The protocol was immunoSEQ multiplex PCR, while the TCRdb copy is restricted to in-frame clones and leaves out a portion. The sample has about 100,000 clones, 93% seen once; the top ten hold almost 1%. Source: peripheral blood, taken after pregnancy. These receptors originate from a female donor with multiple sclerosis, enrolled in a pregnancy study.

This chain connects TRBV30 to TRBJ2-7; D is perhaps TRBD2 (6 bases). This CDR3 has 14 residues. The V gene's germline CDR1 is GTSNPN and CDR2 SVGIG (reference sequence). Trimming removed 1 base at V and 2 bases at J, with 12 bases between. This chain's CDR3 is CAWSDLAGTYEQYF. CDR3 nucleotides: TGTGCCTGGAGTGACTTGGCGGGGACCTACGAGCAGTACTTC.

This chain links TRBV27 with TRBJ2-1, with 8 bases matching TRBD2. V trimming: 2 bases; J trimming: 4 bases; junction bases outside the gene matches: 7. Germline CDR1 is MNHEY and CDR2 is SMNVEV (reference sequence). There are 16 residues in the CDR3. The CDR3 sequence: CASSLGREDLYNEQFF. The CDR3 DNA sequence: TGTGCCAGCAGTTTAGGGCGGGAGGACCTTTACAATGAGCAGTTCTTC.

In its sample, this clone was seen once. The rearrangement joins TRBV10-1 to TRBJ2-7; TRBD1 matches 9 bases. CDR3 length: 14 amino acids. Germline V gene sequence: CDR1 WNHNN, CDR2 SYGVQD (reference sequence). Unmatched junction bases numbered 5, after V lost 3 bases and J lost 5 bases. CDR3 protein: CASSEGQGIHEQYF. The CDR3 DNA reads as TGCGCCAGCAGTGAAGGACAGGGGATCCACGAGCAGTACTTC.

The chain uses TRBV6-6 and TRBJ1-2; 8 bases map to TRBD1. This CDR3 has 15 residues. V was pared by 5 bases and J by 4 bases, with 9 bases of the junction left unmatched. CDR1 is MNHNY and CDR2 is SVGAGI in the germline V gene (reference sequence). The CDR3 sequence is CASSHRSGGGYGYTF. The DNA for the CDR3 is TGTGCCAGCAGTCACCGGTCAGGGGGCGGCTATGGCTACACCTTC.

The chain is built from TRBV4-1 and TRBJ1-2, with D hard to call. Germline V gene lookup returns CDR1 MGHRA and CDR2 YSYEKL. V gave up 1 base and J gave up 0 bases, with 3 bases separating them. CDR3 length equals 13 residues. In DNA form, the CDR3 reads TGCGCCAGCAGCCAAGCCACTAACTATGGCTACACCTTC. This gives the protein CASSQATNYGYTF.

The chain carries TRBV29-1 and TRBJ1-4, with 10 bases aligning to TRBD1. The CDR3 runs 13 residues. The germline V gene has CDR1 SQVTM and CDR2 ANQGSEA. The trim removed 0 bases at V and 10 bases at J, leaving 2 bases unmatched. The CDR3 protein is CSVEDRTGGKLFF. The CDR3 nucleotides are TGCAGCGTTGAAGACCGGACAGGGGGAAAACTGTTTTTT.

The chain carries TRBV2 and TRBJ2-7; D remains unclear. Germline CDR1 SNHLY, CDR2 FYNNEI. This CDR3 is built from 12 residues. V lost 4 bases, J lost 3 bases, and 7 bases lay in between. The CDR3 sequence is CASSGHFYEQYF. The CDR3 nucleotides are TGTGCCAGCAGTGGCCACTTCTACGAGCAGTACTTC.

The genes are TRBV29-1 and TRBJ1-2; 11 bases agree with TRBD1. This CDR3 has 12 residues. V shed 7 bases, J shed 6 bases, and the junction held 4 bases outside the gene matches. Germline V lookup: CDR1 SQVTM, CDR2 ANQGSEA. The CDR3 reads CSARGQGDGYTF. CDR3 DNA sequence: TGCAGCGCGAGGGGACAGGGGGATGGCTACACCTTC.

This chain connects TRBV28 to TRBJ2-3; 10 bases are a match to TRBD2. Trimming cost V 5 bases and J 6 bases; bases outside gene matches: 11. The CDR3 has 16 amino acids. In germline, CDR1 is MDHEN, CDR2 SYDVKM. The CDR3 here is CASSPSGSVGADTQYF. The CDR3 nucleotides are TGTGCCAGCAGTCCTAGCGGGAGTGTTGGGGCGGATACGCAGTATTTT.

This chain joins TRBV27 and TRBJ2-3; 11 positions agree with TRBD2. The V gene end was trimmed by 0 bases and the J gene end by 5 bases; junction bases not matched to a gene: 4. Germline V gene sequence: CDR1 MNHEY, CDR2 SMNVEV (reference sequence). The CDR3 loop spans 16 amino acids. The CDR3 loop is CASSLSHSGRVDTQYF. Here the CDR3 DNA reads TGTGCCAGCAGTTTATCGCATAGCGGGAGGGTAGATACGCAGTATTTT.

The chain employs TRBV13 and TRBJ1-3; tentative D call: TRBD1 (5 bases). This CDR3 spans 16 amino acids. From germline, CDR1 is PRHDT and CDR2 FYEKMQ (reference sequence). Trimming cost V 3 bases and J 3 bases, with 15 bases left between them. CDR3: CASSFRDGGIGNTIYF. CDR3 coding DNA: TGTGCCAGCAGCTTCCGGGATGGGGGGATTGGAAACACCATATATTTT.

This clone has a handful of counts. The chain couples TRBV30 to TRBJ1-3; D unclear. Germline CDR1 reads GTSNPN; CDR2 reads SVGIG (reference sequence). CDR3 length equals 14 residues. V gave up 5 bases and J gave up 0 bases, with 11 bases separating them. CDR3 nucleotides: TGTGCCTGGGCCACGCGGAGCTCTGGAAACACCATATATTTT. Translated, it gives CAWATRSSGNTIYF.

The rearrangement uses TRBV4-3 and TRBJ2-3; D perhaps matches TRBD2 (6 bases). With 4 bases removed from V and 4 bases from J, the gap between germline ends came to 15 bases. The CDR3 is 15 residues long. From germline, CDR1 is LGHNA and CDR2 YSLEER. The CDR3 nucleotides read TGCGCCAGCAGCCTGATCCGGGGGATCCCAGATACGCAGTATTTT. Translated: CASSLIRGIPDTQYF.

The chain's CDR3 is CASSQGQGVYTEAFF. The CDR3 coding sequence is TGCGCCAGCAGCCAGGGGCAGGGTGTCTACACTGAAGCTTTCTTT. The chain joins TRBV4-3 to TRBJ1-1, with D perhaps TRBD1 (5 bases). The CDR3 contains 15 residues. Trimming stripped 3 bases from V and 3 bases from J, with 14 bases between. CDR1 and CDR2 (germline): LGHNA, YSLEER.

The rearrangement joins TRBV6-1 to TRBJ2-1, with 9 bases that match TRBD2. The CDR3 loop spans 13 amino acids. The trim removed 6 bases at V and 8 bases at J, leaving 5 bases unmatched. Germline values: CDR1 MNHNS, CDR2 SASEGT. The CDR3: CASRSSGRDEQFF. For the CDR3, the DNA is TGTGCCAGCAGGAGTAGCGGGAGAGATGAGCAGTTCTTC.

The V gene is TRBV7-9, the J gene TRBJ2-2; D is undetermined. This CDR3 is built from 14 residues. The V gene's germline CDR1 is SEHNR and CDR2 FQNEAQ (reference sequence). The V and J ends lost 1 base and 8 bases respectively, with 11 bases between them. CDR3 nucleotides: TGTGCCAGCAGCTTAGATGTCCGGTTTGGGGAGCTGTTTTTT. Encoded protein: CASSLDVRFGELFF. Complete variable domain (other parts from reference TRBV7-9 and TRBJ2-2): DTGVSQNPRHKITKRGQNVTFRCDPISEHNRLYWYRQTLGQGPEFLTYFQNEAQLEKSRLLSDRFSAERPKGSFSTLEIQRTEQGDSAMYLCASSLDVRFGELFFGEGSRLTVL.

The CDR3 is CASSLRGLSTDTQYF. The CDR3 region has the DNA TGCGCCAGCAGCTTGAGAGGCCTCAGCACAGATACGCAGTATTTT. The chain joins TRBV5-1 to TRBJ2-3; D call uncertain. CDR1 and CDR2 (germline): SGHRS, YFSETQ. V was clipped by 1 base and J by 0 bases, with 9 bases between them. This CDR3 region has 15 residues. The full variable domain, completed using reference TRBV5-1 and TRBJ2-3, is KAGVTQTPRYLIKTRGQQVTLSCSPISGHRSVSWYQQTPGQGLQFLFEYFSETQRNKGNFPGRFSGRQFSNSRSEMNVSTLELGDSALYLCASSLRGLSTDTQYFGPGTRLTVL.

The V gene is TRBV2, the J gene TRBJ1-4, with a possible D match to TRBD1 (5 bases). The length of the CDR3 is 14 residues. With 8 bases removed from V and 8 bases from J, the gap between germline ends came to 18 bases. Germline assignment: CDR1 SNHLY and CDR2 FYNNEI. In DNA, the CDR3 is TGTGCCAGCCGGGTAGGAGGGGAACACGAAAAACTGTTTTTT. Encoded protein: CASRVGGEHEKLFF.

This chain connects TRBV19 to TRBJ2-7, with 9 bases fitting TRBD1. The CDR3 runs to 13 residues. V was pared by 8 bases and J by 4 bases, with 6 bases of the junction left unmatched. Germline assignment: CDR1 LNHDA and CDR2 SQIVND (reference sequence). The CDR3 reads CASQTGQGYEQYF. The CDR3 DNA is TGTGCCAGTCAAACGGGACAGGGTTACGAGCAGTACTTC.

The V gene is TRBV28, the J gene TRBJ1-5; 8 bases match TRBD1. Germline V gene data show CDR1 as MDHEN and CDR2 as SYDVKM. Trimming took 6 bases from V and 5 from J; bases not matched to a gene: 3. There are 13 residues in the CDR3. CDR3 in amino acids: CASRKQGDQPQHF. The CDR3 nucleotides read TGTGCCAGCAGGAAACAGGGGGATCAGCCCCAGCATTTT.

The rearrangement joins TRBV7-6 to TRBJ2-3, with D perhaps TRBD2 (5 bases). Trimming took 5 bases from V and 8 from J, leaving 11 bases between them. The germline gives CDR1 SGHVS, CDR2 FNYEAQ. CDR3 length equals 12 residues. CDR3 in amino acids: CASSPEEVTQYF. CDR3 in DNA: TGTGCCAGCAGCCCCGAGGAGGTTACGCAGTATTTT. The whole variable domain, filled in from reference TRBV7-6 and TRBJ2-3, reads GAGVSQSPRYKVTKRGQDVALRCDPISGHVSLYWYRQALGQGPEFLTYFNYEAQQDKSGLPNDRFSAERPEGSISTLTIQRTEQRDSAMYRCASSPEEVTQYFGPGTRLTVL.

The chain is built from TRBV27 and TRBJ2-6, with D perhaps matching TRBD2 (7 bases). Germline CDR1 and CDR2: MNHEY and SMNVEV (reference sequence). The CDR3 spans 17 residues. Trimming shortened V by 6 bases and J by 0 bases, and 15 bases separated the two germline ends. The CDR3 spells CASRERDIHSGANVLTF. CDR3 nucleotide sequence: TGTGCCAGCAGAGAGCGGGACATTCACTCTGGGGCCAACGTCCTGACTTTC.

The chain couples TRBV30 to TRBJ2-1; 8 bases are shared with TRBD2. The V gene end was trimmed by 0 bases and the J gene end by 6 bases; junction bases not matched to a gene: 7. The CDR3 spans 15 residues. In germline, CDR1 is GTSNPN, CDR2 SVGIG (reference sequence). Here the CDR3 reads CAWSVHGTRSNEQFF. As DNA, the CDR3 is TGTGCCTGGAGTGTACATGGGACTAGATCCAATGAGCAGTTCTTC.

The V call is TRBV2, the J call TRBJ1-1; 7 bases are a match to TRBD1. Germline loops: CDR1 SNHLY, CDR2 FYNNEI. The length of the CDR3 is 11 residues. V dropped 10 bases and J dropped 10; count of bases not matched to a gene: 9. The CDR3 nucleotides are TGTGCCAACTTAAGACAGGGATCAGCTTTCTTT. Its protein product is CANLRQGSAFF.

V is TRBV5-1 and J is TRBJ2-3; 7 positions match TRBD1. The CDR3 totals 16 residues. V lost 2 bases, J lost 0 bases, and 6 bases stayed unmatched. Germline V gene sequence: CDR1 SGHRS, CDR2 YFSETQ. The DNA of the CDR3 is TGCGCCAGCAGCTTCCTTACAGGGGCGAGCACAGATACGCAGTATTTT. Translation: CASSFLTGASTDTQYF.

CDR3 nucleotides: TGTGCCAGCAGTTTAAGAGGCACGGGGACAGATACGCAGTATTTT. Protein product: CASSLRGTGTDTQYF. The V call is TRBV27, the J call TRBJ2-3; possible D gene TRBD2, 5 bases. Germline CDR1 and CDR2: MNHEY and SMNVEV (reference sequence). The CDR3 loop spans 15 amino acids. The ends were cut back, 2 bases at V and 3 bases at J, with 12 bases in the middle.

The CDR3 nucleotides read TGTGCCAGCAGCTACGGGACTGCTACCTACGAGCAGTACTTC. Its protein is CASSYGTATYEQYF. This chain links TRBV13 with TRBJ2-7, with D tentatively TRBD2 (6 bases). V lost 4 bases and J lost 2, with 12 bases in between. CDR3 size: 14 residues. CDR1 is PRHDT and CDR2 is FYEKMQ in the germline V gene (reference sequence). Full variable domain (outside the CDR3, taken from reference TRBV13 and TRBJ2-7): AAGVIQSPRHLIKEKRETATLKCYPIPRHDTVYWYQQGPGQDPQFLISFYEKMQSDKGSIPDRFSAQQFSDYHSELNMSSLELGDSALYFCASSYGTATYEQYFGPGTRLTVT.

The rearrangement joins TRBV15 to TRBJ1-2; no firm D call. Germline V CDR1 and CDR2: LNHNV, YYDKDF (reference sequence). CDR3 size: 13 residues. V was pared by 0 bases and J by 5 bases, with 7 bases between. CDR3 in amino acids: CATSREEGYGYTF. In DNA form, the CDR3 reads TGTGCCACCAGCAGAGAGGAGGGTTATGGCTACACCTTC.

The chain joins TRBV9 to TRBJ1-2, with D possibly TRBD1 on 6 matching bases. Looked up from germline, CDR1 is SGDLS and CDR2 is YYNGEE. This CDR3 comprises 14 residues. Trimming left V 6 bases short and J 7 bases short, with 19 bases between. CDR3 in DNA: TGTGCCAGCAATCCTCAACAGGGTTTGGCTGGCTACACCTTC. It yields the protein CASNPQQGLAGYTF.

The rearrangement uses TRBV2 and TRBJ1-4; 8 bases agree with TRBD1. The germline gives CDR1 SNHLY, CDR2 FYNNEI. V shed 6 bases and J 10 bases; nucleotides not matched to a gene: 16. The CDR3 covers 16 residues. CDR3 region: CASSAKPGQEKGKLFF. For the CDR3, the DNA is TGTGCCAGCAGCGCGAAACCGGGACAGGAAAAGGGAAAACTGTTTTTT.